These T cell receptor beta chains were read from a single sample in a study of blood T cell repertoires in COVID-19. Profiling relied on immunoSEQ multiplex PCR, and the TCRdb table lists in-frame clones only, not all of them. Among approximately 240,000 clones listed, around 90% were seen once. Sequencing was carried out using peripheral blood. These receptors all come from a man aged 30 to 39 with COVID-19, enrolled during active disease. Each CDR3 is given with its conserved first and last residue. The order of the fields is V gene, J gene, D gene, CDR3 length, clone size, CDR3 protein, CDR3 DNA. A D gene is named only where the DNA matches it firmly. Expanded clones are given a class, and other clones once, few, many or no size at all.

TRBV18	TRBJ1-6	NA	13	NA	CASSTDSNSPLHF	TGTGCCAGCTCAACCGACTCCAATTCACCCCTCCACTTT
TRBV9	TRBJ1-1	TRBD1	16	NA	CASSPTSSTGETEAFF	TGTGCCAGCAGCCCCACCTCTTCGACAGGGGAAACTGAAGCTTTCTTT
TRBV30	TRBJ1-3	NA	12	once	CAWSLSGNTIYF	TGTGCCTGGAGTCTATCTGGAAACACCATATATTTT
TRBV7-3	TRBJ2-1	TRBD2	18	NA	CASSLLAGGPSSYNEQFF	TGTGCCAGCAGCTTACTAGCGGGGGGGCCAAGCTCCTACAATGAGCAGTTCTTC
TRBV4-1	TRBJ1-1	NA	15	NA	CASSPGLRGGTEAFF	TGCGCCAGCAGCCCAGGTTTAAGGGGGGGCACTGAAGCTTTCTTT
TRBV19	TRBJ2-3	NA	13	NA	CASSEVATDTQYF	TGTGCCAGTAGTGAGGTCGCCACAGATACGCAGTATTTT
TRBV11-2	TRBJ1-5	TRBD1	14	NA	CASSPQGVMRPQHF	TGTGCCAGCAGCCCACAGGGGGTCATGCGGCCCCAGCATTTT
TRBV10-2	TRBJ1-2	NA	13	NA	CASMKDGDYGYTF	TGCGCCAGCATGAAAGACGGAGACTATGGCTACACCTTC
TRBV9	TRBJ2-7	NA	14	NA	CASSPRQDTYEQYF	TGTGCCAGCAGCCCACGACAGGATACCTACGAGCAGTACTTC
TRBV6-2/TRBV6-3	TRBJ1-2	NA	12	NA	CASSYFGGDYTF	TGTGCCAGCAGTTACTTTGGGGGCGACTACACCTTC
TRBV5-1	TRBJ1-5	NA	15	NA	CASSASGDSNQPQHF	TGCGCCAGCAGCGCATCAGGGGATAGCAATCAGCCCCAGCATTTT
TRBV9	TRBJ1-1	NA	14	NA	CASSVTDSNTEAFF	TGTGCCAGCAGCGTGACAGACTCCAACACTGAAGCTTTCTTT
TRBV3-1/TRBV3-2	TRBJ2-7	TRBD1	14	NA	CASSRRQGPFEQYF	TGTGCCAGCAGCCGAAGACAGGGACCATTCGAGCAGTACTTC
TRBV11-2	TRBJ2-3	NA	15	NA	CASSYWASGTDTQYF	TGTGCCAGCAGCTACTGGGCTAGCGGCACAGATACGCAGTATTTT
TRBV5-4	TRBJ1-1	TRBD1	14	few	CASSLFRDSRVAFF	TGTGCCAGCAGCTTGTTCCGGGACAGTCGAGTGGCTTTCTTT
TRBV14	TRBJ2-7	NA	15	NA	CASSQEPVMAYEQYF	TGTGCCAGCAGCCAAGAACCCGTGATGGCTTACGAGCAGTACTTC
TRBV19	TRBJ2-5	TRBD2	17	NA	CASSRDGRGGPEETQYF	TGTGCCAGTAGTAGGGACGGTCGGGGGGGGCCGGAGGAGACCCAGTACTTC
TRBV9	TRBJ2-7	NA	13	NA	CASSVDTQATQYF	TGTGCCAGCAGCGTAGATACCCAGGCGACGCAGTACTTC
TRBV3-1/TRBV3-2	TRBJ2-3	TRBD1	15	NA	CASSQGTGVLDTQYF	TGTGCCAGCAGCCAAGGGACAGGGGTATTAGATACGCAGTATTTT
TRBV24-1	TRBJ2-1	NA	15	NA	CATSDRGSSYNEQFF	TGTGCCACCAGTGATCGGGGGAGCTCCTACAATGAGCAGTTCTTC
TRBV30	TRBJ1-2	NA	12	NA	CAWSSGREGYTF	TGTGCCTGGAGCTCCGGACGGGAAGGCTACACCTTC
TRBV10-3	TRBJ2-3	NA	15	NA	CAIKRGQASTDTQYF	TGTGCCATCAAAAGGGGTCAAGCCAGCACAGATACGCAGTATTTT
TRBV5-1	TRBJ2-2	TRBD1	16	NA	CASSLVVTGGTGELFF	TGCGCCAGCAGCTTGGTAGTAACAGGGGGCACCGGGGAGCTGTTTTTT
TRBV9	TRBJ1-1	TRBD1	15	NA	CASSAGQAKNTEAFF	TGTGCCAGCAGCGCCGGACAGGCGAAGAACACTGAAGCTTTCTTT
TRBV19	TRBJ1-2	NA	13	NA	CASSTGVYYGYTF	TGTGCCAGTAGTACAGGGGTTTACTATGGCTACACCTTC
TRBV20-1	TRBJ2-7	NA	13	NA	CSASSTDSYEQYF	TGCAGTGCTAGTTCCACTGACTCCTACGAGCAGTACTTC
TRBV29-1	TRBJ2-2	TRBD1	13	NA	CSARQGHTGELFF	TGCAGCGCGAGACAGGGTCACACCGGGGAGCTGTTTTTT
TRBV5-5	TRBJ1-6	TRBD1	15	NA	CASSQSGQVNSPLHF	TGTGCCAGCAGCCAATCAGGACAGGTCAATTCACCCCTCCACTTT
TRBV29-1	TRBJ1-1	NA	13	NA	CSVEVGHNTEAFF	TGCAGCGTTGAAGTGGGACATAACACTGAAGCTTTCTTT
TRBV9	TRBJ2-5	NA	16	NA	CASSSHPQGGVETQYF	TGTGCCAGCAGCTCCCACCCTCAAGGGGGGGTTGAGACCCAGTACTTC
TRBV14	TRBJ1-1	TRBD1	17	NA	CASSLRTGGVANTEAFF	TGTGCCAGCAGCCTGAGGACAGGGGGCGTAGCGAACACTGAAGCTTTCTTT